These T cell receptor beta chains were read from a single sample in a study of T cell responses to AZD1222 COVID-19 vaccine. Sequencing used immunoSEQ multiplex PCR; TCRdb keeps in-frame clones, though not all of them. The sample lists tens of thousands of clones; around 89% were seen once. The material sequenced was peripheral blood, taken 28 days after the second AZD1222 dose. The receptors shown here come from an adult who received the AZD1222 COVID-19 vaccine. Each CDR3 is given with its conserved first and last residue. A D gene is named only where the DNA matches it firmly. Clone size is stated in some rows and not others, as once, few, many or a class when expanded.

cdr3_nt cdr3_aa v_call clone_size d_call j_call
TGTGCCAGCAGGAGTGATGCGGATCAGCCCCAGCATTTT CASRSDADQPQHF TRBV28 - - TRBJ1-5
TGTGCCAGCAGTTTCTCGGGGCCTGAAGCTTTCTTT CASSFSGPEAFF TRBV6-2/TRBV6-3 - - TRBJ1-1
TGTGCCAGCAGCACCCCCGGGACAATCTACGAGCAGTACTTC CASSTPGTIYEQYF TRBV7-9 few - TRBJ2-7
TGTGCCAGCATGATTGGGGATACGCAGTATTTT CASMIGDTQYF TRBV12-3/TRBV12-4 - - TRBJ2-3
TGTGCCTGGAGTGTGGGGACGGGAAACACCATATATTTT CAWSVGTGNTIYF TRBV30 - - TRBJ1-3
TGTGCCAGCAGCTTAATAGGGGGCCCGAACACCGGGGAGCTGTTTTTT CASSLIGGPNTGELFF TRBV11-2 - TRBD1 TRBJ2-2
TGTGCCAGCAGCTATTCGTGGGCCGGGGCGAAATACGAGCAGTACTTC CASSYSWAGAKYEQYF TRBV28 few - TRBJ2-7
TGTGCCAGCAGCTTTGTTGGGGGAAGCAATCAGCCCCAGCATTTT CASSFVGGSNQPQHF TRBV7-9 - - TRBJ1-5
TGTGCCAGCACCACCGACAGCCCGGGCACTGAAGCTTTCTTT CASTTDSPGTEAFF TRBV2 - - TRBJ1-1
TGCGCCAGCAGTGACCCCCGGCCTCAACGCATGAACACTGAAGCTTTCTTT CASSDPRPQRMNTEAFF TRBV10-1 - - TRBJ1-1
TGTGCCAGCAGCTATGGGACAGGGGGGGAGACCCAGTACTTC CASSYGTGGETQYF TRBV5-5 - TRBD1 TRBJ2-5
TGCAGCGTTGAAGAGAACAATCCTAACTATGGCTACACCTTC CSVEENNPNYGYTF TRBV29-1 once - TRBJ1-2
TGTGCCAGCAGCAGAGGGGACAGGGGAACTGGAAACACCATATATTTT CASSRGDRGTGNTIYF TRBV9 - TRBD1 TRBJ1-3
TGTGCCAGCAGTGAAGGCGTCAGGGCGGTCGATTGGGCTTTCTTT CASSEGVRAVDWAFF TRBV6-1 - - TRBJ1-1
TGTGCCAGTAGTATAGTCCAGTTTTCCGGGGAGCTGTTTTTT CASSIVQFSGELFF TRBV19 few - TRBJ2-2
TGTGCCAGCAGTGAATTTGTCAGCACAGGGACGTACGAGCAGTACTTC CASSEFVSTGTYEQYF TRBV2 once - TRBJ2-7
TGTGCCAGCAGTTTGGGGGCTAGCGGACAGCAGACCCAGTACTTC CASSLGASGQQTQYF TRBV6-5 - - TRBJ2-5
TGTGCCAGCAAGGGGCTAGGTAATTCACCCCTCCACTTT CASKGLGNSPLHF TRBV28 - - TRBJ1-6
TGTGCCAGCAGCCCTACAGGGACAGGGGTTAATTCACCCCTCCACTTT CASSPTGTGVNSPLHF TRBV7-9 - TRBD1 TRBJ1-6
TGTGCCAGCAAGGGGGGGAAAACCTACAATGAGCAGTTCTTC CASKGGKTYNEQFF TRBV27 - - TRBJ2-1
TGTGCCATCAGTGAGCTTCTTAATGAAAAACTGTTTTTT CAISELLNEKLFF TRBV10-3 - - TRBJ1-4
TGTGCCAGCAGCCACGGGGCATACAATGAGCAGTTCTTC CASSHGAYNEQFF TRBV14 - - TRBJ2-1
TGTGCCAGCACCCTATGGCCTAGCGGGAGGAAGACCTACGAGCAGTACTTC CASTLWPSGRKTYEQYF TRBV13 - TRBD2 TRBJ2-7